This paragraph covers one T cell receptor beta chain sequence. The target antigen is unknown. The data stem from a study of T cell responses to AZD1222 COVID-19 vaccine. Regarding the study as a whole: Donor demographics were predominantly white British with a female majority; clonal diversity may be underestimated. Receipt of two AZD1222 doses was followed by a rise in Spike-specific TCR breadth and depth.

Sequencing used immunoSEQ multiplex PCR; TCRdb keeps in-frame clones, though not all of them. Of about 170,000 clones in the sample, about nine tenths are singletons; the top ten hold about 1.6%. V lost 1 base, J lost 2 bases, and 11 bases lay in between. The CDR3 contains 15 residues. Germline V gene sequence: CDR1 SGHVS, CDR2 FQNEAQ. The chain joins TRBV7-8 to TRBJ2-5; D is undetermined. This TCR was recovered from an adult in good health. This material consisted of peripheral blood, taken on day 0 of AZD1222 vaccination. The CDR3 DNA is TGTGCCAGCAGCTTAGGTCTAGGGCGGCAAGAGACCCAGTACTTC. The encoded protein is CASSLGLGRQETQYF.